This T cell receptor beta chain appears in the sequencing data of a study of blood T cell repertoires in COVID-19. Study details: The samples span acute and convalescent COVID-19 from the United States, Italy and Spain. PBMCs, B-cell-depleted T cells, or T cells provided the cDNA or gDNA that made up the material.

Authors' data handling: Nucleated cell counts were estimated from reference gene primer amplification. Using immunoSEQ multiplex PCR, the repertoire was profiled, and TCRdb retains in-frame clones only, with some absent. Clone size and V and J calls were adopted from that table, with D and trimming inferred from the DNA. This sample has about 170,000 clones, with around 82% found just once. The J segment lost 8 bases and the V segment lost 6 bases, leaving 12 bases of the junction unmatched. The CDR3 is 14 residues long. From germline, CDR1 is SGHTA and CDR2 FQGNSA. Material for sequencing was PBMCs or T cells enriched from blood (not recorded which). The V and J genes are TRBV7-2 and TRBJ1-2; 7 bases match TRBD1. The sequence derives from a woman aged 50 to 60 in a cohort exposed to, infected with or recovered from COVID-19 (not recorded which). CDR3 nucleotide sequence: TGTGCCAGCAGGGAGACAGGGCTCCTTCGAGGCTACACCTTC. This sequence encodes CASRETGLLRGYTF.